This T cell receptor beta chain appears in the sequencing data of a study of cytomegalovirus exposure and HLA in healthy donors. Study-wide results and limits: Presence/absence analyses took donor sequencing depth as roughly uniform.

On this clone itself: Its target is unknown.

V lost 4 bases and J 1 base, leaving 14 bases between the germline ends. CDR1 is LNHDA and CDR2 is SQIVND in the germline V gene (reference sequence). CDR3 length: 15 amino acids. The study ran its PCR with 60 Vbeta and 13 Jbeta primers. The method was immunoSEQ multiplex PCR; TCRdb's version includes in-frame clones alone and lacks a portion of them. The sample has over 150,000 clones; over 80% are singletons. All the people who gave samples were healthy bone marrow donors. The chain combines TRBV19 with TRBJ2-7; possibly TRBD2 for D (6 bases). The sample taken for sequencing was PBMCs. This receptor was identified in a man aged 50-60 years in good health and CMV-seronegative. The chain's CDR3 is CASSRGDFYSYEQYF. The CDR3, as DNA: TGTGCCAGTAGTAGGGGGGACTTTTATTCCTACGAGCAGTACTTC. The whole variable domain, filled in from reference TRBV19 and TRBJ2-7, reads DGGITQSPKYLFRKEGQNVTLSCEQNLNHDAMYWYRQDPGQGLRLIYYSQIVNDFQKGDIAEGYSVSREKKESFPLTVTSAQKNPTAFYLCASSRGDFYSYEQYFGPGTRLTVT.